A selection of T cell receptor beta chains follows, all from one sample in a study of T cells in Graves' hyperthyroidism and ophthalmopathy. TCRdb used MiXCR to reprocess the multiplex PCR reads, holding one entry per CDR3 protein. The table lists roughly 500,000 distinct CDR3 sequences, 14% of them singletons. Sequenced material: blood. These receptors were collected from a woman in her 30s with Graves' hyperthyroidism that later progressed to Graves' ophthalmopathy. The conserved cysteine and the conserved F or W are not part of the CDR3 here. The listing skips clone size in some rows; elsewhere it reads once, few, many or a size class.

v_gene: TRBV7-2; j_gene: TRBJ1-4; abundance: many; CDR3aa: ASSLRQGTTNEKLF
v_gene: TRBV11-2; j_gene: TRBJ1-4; abundance: many; CDR3aa: ASSRHPRDRTNEKLF
v_gene: TRBV25-1; j_gene: TRBJ2-7; abundance: .; CDR3aa: ASSGGGASAQY
v_gene: TRBV5-1; j_gene: TRBJ2-2; abundance: few; CDR3aa: ASSFGVGANTGELF
v_gene: TRBV5-1; j_gene: TRBJ1-2; abundance: many; CDR3aa: ASSLAGDGGYT
v_gene: TRBV9; j_gene: TRBJ2-4; abundance: few; CDR3aa: ASSVEGGPTKNIQY
v_gene: TRBV28; j_gene: TRBJ2-5; abundance: few; CDR3aa: ASSPMGLAGETQY
v_gene: TRBV27; j_gene: TRBJ1-4; abundance: many; CDR3aa: ASSLSGVGEKLF
v_gene: TRBV12-3/TRBV12-4; j_gene: TRBJ1-5; abundance: many; CDR3aa: ASTLRGKGQPQH
v_gene: TRBV7-3; j_gene: TRBJ2-1; abundance: many; CDR3aa: ASSLRGSGASYNEQF
v_gene: TRBV28; j_gene: TRBJ2-7; abundance: many; CDR3aa: ASSYPWTGGSEQY
v_gene: TRBV12-3/TRBV12-4; j_gene: TRBJ2-3; abundance: many; CDR3aa: ASSFWISEITDTQY
v_gene: TRBV2; j_gene: TRBJ2-5; abundance: .; CDR3aa: ASRDRGQVTQY
v_gene: TRBV20-1; j_gene: TRBJ2-1; abundance: many; CDR3aa: SANGGTSGYNEQF
v_gene: TRBV20-1; j_gene: TRBJ1-2; abundance: many; CDR3aa: SARDRWGAANYGYT
v_gene: TRBV19; j_gene: TRBJ2-1; abundance: many; CDR3aa: ASTVGTSGKKNEQF
v_gene: TRBV7-9; j_gene: TRBJ1-1; abundance: .; CDR3aa: ASSLGGWRNTEAF
v_gene: TRBV6-1; j_gene: TRBJ1-2; abundance: many; CDR3aa: ASSLTTGRFNYGYT
v_gene: TRBV19; j_gene: TRBJ2-2; abundance: many; CDR3aa: ASSITPGTPTGELF
v_gene: TRBV4-1; j_gene: TRBJ2-3; abundance: few; CDR3aa: ASSLQGEEDTQY
v_gene: TRBV7-8; j_gene: TRBJ2-1; abundance: large; CDR3aa: ASSLWDEQF
v_gene: TRBV19; j_gene: TRBJ1-2; abundance: .; CDR3aa: ATIKGGTGGHGYT
v_gene: TRBV18; j_gene: TRBJ1-4; abundance: many; CDR3aa: ASSWTFDRDDEKLF
v_gene: TRBV15; j_gene: TRBJ2-1; abundance: .; CDR3aa: ATSRDTRVGNEQF
v_gene: TRBV7-2; j_gene: TRBJ2-1; abundance: .; CDR3aa: ASSFSGSREQF
v_gene: TRBV7-3; j_gene: TRBJ2-7; abundance: many; CDR3aa: ASSLTRGREQY
v_gene: TRBV7-2; j_gene: TRBJ2-1; abundance: few; CDR3aa: ASSLRTSGSPYNEQF
v_gene: TRBV4-3; j_gene: TRBJ1-1; abundance: few; CDR3aa: ASSQGTGVTTEAF
v_gene: TRBV19; j_gene: TRBJ1-3; abundance: .; CDR3aa: ASSTRQGRADTIY
v_gene: TRBV18; j_gene: TRBJ2-1; abundance: many; CDR3aa: ASSGGTEQF
v_gene: TRBV4-2; j_gene: TRBJ2-5; abundance: few; CDR3aa: ASSPGLAVTQY